The 23 T cell receptor beta chains below all came from one sample that was sequenced in a study. One entry per CDR3 protein results from TCRdb running MiXCR on the 5' RACE reads. Here the sample spans about 11,000 distinct CDR3 sequences, around 49% being singletons. Sequencing input: tumor-infiltrating naive CD4+ T cells sorted from the breast tumor. Stated subset: naive CD4+ T cells, CD4+CD45RA+CD25-. The receptors here all came from a female donor with breast cancer.

Concerning this clonotype itself: The germline gene is not matched at one end of the junction; a read error may be the cause. This sequence joins TRBV20-1 and TRBJ1-2; D is perhaps TRBD1 (5 bases). The CDR3 spans 13 residues. The germline CDR1 and CDR2 sequences are DFQATT and SNEGSKA (reference sequence). The CDR3 region has the DNA TGCAGTGCTAGTCATCAGGGTGACTATGGCTACGCCTTC. It specifies CSASHQGDYGYAF.

The chain carries TRBV7-8 and TRBJ2-5; possibly TRBD1 for D (5 bases). The CDR3 runs 16 residues. V was trimmed by 2 bases and J by 5 bases, leaving 18 bases between them. The germline V gene has CDR1 SGHVS and CDR2 FQNEAQ. The CDR3 spells CASSLTWAGMGETQYF. The CDR3 coding sequence is TGTGCCAGCAGCTTAACCTGGGCAGGGATGGGGGAGACCCAGTACTTC.

The rearrangement joins TRBV7-8 to TRBJ2-3; D remains unclear. The V gene's germline CDR1 is SGHVS and CDR2 FQNEAQ. Trimming pared 5 bases from V and 4 bases from J, leaving 10 bases between. The CDR3 sequence is 13 residues long. CDR3 residues: CASSGILPDTQYF. DNA for the CDR3: TGTGCCAGCAGCGGAATTCTTCCAGATACGCAGTATTTT.

The table lists this clonotype with a few counts. Here the CDR3 reads CSARSGQGSHEQFF. CDR3 in DNA: TGCAGTGCTAGATCAGGACAGGGGTCCCATGAGCAGTTCTTC. This chain uses TRBV20-1 with TRBJ2-1, with 9 bases matching TRBD1. This CDR3 has 14 residues. V gave up 2 bases and J gave up 8 bases; unmatched junction bases: 7. The germline gives CDR1 DFQATT, CDR2 SNEGSKA (reference sequence).

This chain links TRBV7-3 with TRBJ2-3; 11 bases agree with TRBD2. This CDR3 spans 15 amino acids. Germline lookup yields CDR1 SGHTA and CDR2 FQGTGA. V lost 4 bases, J lost 4 bases, and 4 bases stayed unmatched. DNA for the CDR3: TGTGCCAGCAGCTCAGGACTAGCGGGCTCAGATACGCAGTATTTT. Its protein is CASSSGLAGSDTQYF. Together with reference TRBV7-3 and TRBJ2-3, the CDR3 gives the full variable domain: GAGVSQTPSNKVTEKGKYVELRCDPISGHTALYWYRQSLGQGPEFLIYFQGTGAADDSGLPNDRFFAVRPEGSVSTLKIQRTERGDSAVYLCASSSGLAGSDTQYFGPGTRLTVL.

V is TRBV4-2 and J is TRBJ1-6, with D tentatively TRBD1 (6 bases). Germline-derived CDR1 and CDR2 are LGHNA and YNFKEQ. V was pared by 4 bases and J by 9 bases, with 13 bases between. This CDR3 is 14 amino acids long. CDR3 in amino acids: CASSPGQTGSPLHF. Here the CDR3 DNA reads TGTGCCAGCAGCCCCGGACAGACGGGTTCACCCCTCCACTTT.

This chain connects TRBV20-1 to TRBJ2-1; 8 bases align to TRBD2. CDR1 and CDR2 (germline): DFQATT, SNEGSKA (reference sequence). V gave up 5 bases and J gave up 4 bases; unmatched junction bases: 10. The CDR3 is 15 amino acids. The CDR3 loop reads CSALMAGRVYNEQFF. The CDR3 bases are TGCAGTGCTTTGATGGCCGGGAGGGTATACAATGAGCAGTTCTTC.

This clonotype turned up a few times. The gene calls are TRBV18 and TRBJ1-1; no reliable D call. The CDR3 length is 15 residues. Trimming took 4 bases from V and 0 from J, leaving 12 bases between them. Germline CDR1 is KGHSH and CDR2 is LQKENI. The CDR3 DNA follows: TGTGCCAGCTCACGGGAAACAGACATGAACACTGAAGCTTTCTTT. Amino acid sequence: CASSRETDMNTEAFF.

This clonotype qualifies as medium-sized. The chain employs TRBV6-5 and TRBJ1-1; 7 nucleotides agree with TRBD1. Germline V gene lookup returns CDR1 MNHEY and CDR2 SVGAGI. After removal of 6 bases from V and 7 bases from J, the junction contained 5 bases not matched to a gene. CDR3 length equals 12 residues. Here the CDR3 reads CASSSNRGEAFF. DNA of the CDR3: TGTGCCAGCAGCTCAAACAGGGGTGAAGCTTTCTTT.

The CDR3 protein is CASSFVMNTEAFF. In DNA, the CDR3 is TGTGCCAGCAGTTTCGTTATGAACACTGAAGCTTTCTTT. The chain recombines TRBV12-3 or TRBV12-4 with TRBJ1-1; no clear D gene. CDR3 length: 13 residues. Trimming cost V 3 bases and J 0 bases, with 5 bases left between them.

There are a few counts of this clonotype. The chain recombines TRBV6-1 with TRBJ2-1; D remains ambiguous. From germline, CDR1 is MNHNS and CDR2 SASEGT. Trimming removed 1 base at V and 0 bases at J, with 10 bases between. The CDR3 length is 16 residues. CDR3 sequence: CASSEVPPPSYNEQFF. The CDR3, as DNA: TGTGCCAGCAGTGAAGTTCCACCGCCCTCCTACAATGAGCAGTTCTTC.

The rearrangement joins TRBV11-3 to TRBJ2-2, with a weak D call TRBD1 (5 bases). CDR3 length equals 14 residues. Germline V gene lookup returns CDR1 SGHNT and CDR2 YENEEA. Trimming removed 5 bases at V and 5 bases at J, with 12 bases between. The CDR3 DNA reads TGTGCCAGCAGCAACCAGGCAGGGACCGGGGAGCTGTTTTTT. Translating gives CASSNQAGTGELFF.

This clonotype was observed a handful of times. The rearrangement links TRBV4-3 to TRBJ1-4; 7 nucleotides match TRBD1. Germline CDR1 is LGHNA and CDR2 is YSLEER. The junction had 4 bases not matched to a gene; V was cut back by 4 bases and J by 8 bases. This CDR3 has 13 amino acids. The CDR3: CASSLRQGEKLFF. CDR3 in DNA: TGCGCCAGCAGCCTCAGACAGGGAGAAAAACTGTTTTTT.

The J gene is TRBJ2-1, the V gene TRBV6-2 or TRBV6-3; 8 bases align to TRBD2. CDR3 length: 18 residues. Germline values: CDR1 MNHEY, CDR2 SVGEGT. V was clipped by 4 bases and J by 4 bases; unmatched bases: 15. The CDR3 nucleotides are TGTGCCAGCAGTTCATACAAACTAGCGGCAAAGCGGTACAATGAGCAGTTCTTC. This gives the protein CASSSYKLAAKRYNEQFF.

The chain joins TRBV20-1 to TRBJ1-5; tentatively, D is TRBD1 (5 bases). The CDR3 has 15 residues. Germline V gives CDR1 DFQATT, CDR2 SNEGSKA (reference sequence). V lost 3 bases, J lost 5 bases, and 17 bases lay in between. The chain's CDR3 is CSASWAGQPHQPQHF. The CDR3, as DNA: TGCAGTGCTAGTTGGGCAGGACAACCCCATCAGCCCCAGCATTTT.

This clonotype showed up just a few times. The chain employs TRBV7-6 and TRBJ2-7; TRBD2 agrees at 7 bases. CDR1 is SGHVS, CDR2 FNYEAQ, per germline. The CDR3 is made up of 15 amino acids. V lost 5 bases to trimming and J lost 0 bases; unmatched junction nucleotides: 7. CDR3 residues: CASSLGGTYSYEQYF. In DNA, the CDR3 is TGTGCCAGCAGCCTGGGAGGGACTTACTCCTACGAGCAGTACTTC.

The chain carries TRBV2 and TRBJ1-3; unclear D gene. The CDR3 has 14 residues. Germline V lookup: CDR1 SNHLY, CDR2 FYNNEI. Trimming took 8 bases from V and 2 from J, leaving 13 bases between them. This CDR3 reads CASGPSGTGNTIYF. CDR3 DNA: TGTGCCAGCGGCCCGTCCGGGACTGGAAACACCATATATTTT.

The chain uses TRBV6-1 and TRBJ1-6; D not resolved. Germline CDR1 and CDR2: MNHNS and SASEGT. The CDR3 runs to 12 residues. Trimming left V 10 bases short and J 7 bases short, with 11 bases between. The chain's CDR3 is CATSVGNSPLHF. The DNA for the CDR3 is TGTGCCACTTCAGTCGGAAATTCACCCCTCCACTTT.

This rearrangement joins TRBV6-5 to TRBJ1-1, with D possibly matching TRBD1 (5 bases). The V and J ends lost 6 bases and 2 bases respectively, with 10 bases between them. The CDR3 length is 13 residues. CDR1 and CDR2 from the germline V gene are MNHEY and SVGAGI. CDR3: CASRPTGNTEAFF. CDR3 sequence (DNA): TGTGCCAGCAGACCCACAGGAAACACTGAAGCTTTCTTT.

Worth noting for this clonotype: The junction does not match germline at one end; this may be a read error. The chain couples TRBV12-3 or TRBV12-4 to TRBJ2-5, with D tentatively TRBD2 (6 bases). The CDR3 is 15 amino acids. The CDR3 here is CASRPAGPNGETQYF. The CDR3 DNA follows: TGTGCCAGCAGGCCGGCGGGGCCGAACGGAGAGACCCAGTACTTT.

The CDR3 DNA sequence: TGCAGTGCTAGAGAAGAGCTCAAAAACATTCAGTACTTC. Protein sequence: CSAREELKNIQYF. This chain connects TRBV20-1 to TRBJ2-4; D is undetermined. Germline V gene lookup returns CDR1 DFQATT and CDR2 SNEGSKA (reference sequence). Trimming pared 0 bases from V and 3 bases from J, leaving 6 bases between. The CDR3 sequence is 13 residues long.

This clonotype was picked up a small number of times. This chain joins TRBV24-1 and TRBJ2-2; 12 bases fit TRBD2. The germline V gene has CDR1 KGHDR and CDR2 SFDVKD. V gave up 4 bases and J gave up 9 bases; unmatched junction bases: 8. The CDR3 has 16 amino acids. The CDR3 is CATSDRRLAGDRELFF. The CDR3 DNA is TGTGCCACCAGTGACCGCAGACTAGCGGGAGACAGGGAGCTGTTTTTT.

The rearrangement uses TRBV11-3 and TRBJ1-1; D call uncertain. CDR1 and CDR2 (germline): SGHNT, YENEEA. The CDR3 runs to 14 residues. The V gene lost 5 bases and the J gene lost 1 base, with 11 bases spanning the gap. The CDR3, as DNA: TGTGCCAGCAGCGCAGACGAGGGGAACACTGAAGCTTTCTTT. It codes for CASSADEGNTEAFF.